The following is a T cell receptor beta chain sequence with its context. The antigen remains undetermined. The V gene lost 0 bases and the J gene lost 4 bases, with 7 bases spanning the gap. The CDR3 is 13 amino acids. The germline CDR1 and CDR2 sequences are KGHSH and LQKENI. This sample is part of a study of T cells in tumors after PD-1 blockade. Study in general: Patients had no prior checkpoint blockade, systemic immunosuppressants, or anti-cancer therapy within 4 weeks. During anti-PD-1 treatment, some patients continued daily vismodegib 150 mg. Notes on the study in general: Some novel exhausted tumor clones appeared in pre-treatment blood, suggesting peripheral recruitment.

Input was roughly 600 ng to 6,004 ng of genomic DNA from tumor or blood. Some clones are missing from TCRdb's copy, which holds only in-frame ones; the method was immunoSEQ multiplex PCR. The sample consists of about 33,000 clones, 78% of them appearing once. The clonotype comes from a human donor with basal cell carcinoma. The chain recombines TRBV18 with TRBJ2-7; no definite D call. Material: PBMCs, obtained before anti-PD-1 treatment. The CDR3 DNA reads TGTGCCAGCTCACCACCGGACGGTTACGAGCAGTACTTC. It yields the protein CASSPPDGYEQYF. The entire variable domain, with the rest obtained from reference TRBV18 and TRBJ2-7, is as follows: NAGVMQNPRHLVRRRGQEARLRCSPMKGHSHVYWYRQLPEEGLKFMVYLQKENIIDESGMPKERFSAEFPKEGPSILRIQQVVRGDSAAYFCASSPPDGYEQYFGPGTRLTVT.